These T cell receptor beta chains were read from a single sample in a study of blood T cells in healthy people across ages. From the 5' RACE reads, TCRdb called clonotypes with MiXCR, one entry per CDR3 protein. The sample carries over 300,000 distinct CDR3 sequences, about 52% recorded once. Sequences were obtained from blood. The receptors derive from a man in his 60s in good health. CDR3s include the opening cysteine and the closing phenylalanine or tryptophan. D genes are given only for firm matches. Clone size is stated in some rows and not others, as once, few, many or a class when expanded.

CDR3	DNA	size	D	V	J
CSALPRASTDTQYF	TGCAGTGCTCTGCCTAGAGCGAGCACAGATACGCAGTATTTT	.	.	TRBV20-1	TRBJ2-3
CASIPGPVTDTQYF	TGTGCCAGCATCCCAGGGCCGGTGACCGATACGCAGTATTTT	.	.	TRBV12-3/TRBV12-4	TRBJ2-3
CASSLQGAVEKLFF	TGTGCCAGCAGTTTACAGGGGGCCGTGGAAAAACTGTTTTTT	.	TRBD1	TRBV27	TRBJ1-4
CASSYSGQGGSDTQYF	TGTGCCAGCAGTTACTCTGGGCAGGGCGGTTCAGATACGCAGTATTTT	few	.	TRBV6-5	TRBJ2-3
CASSEALGGLSYNEQFF	TGTGCCAGCAGTGAAGCGCTAGGGGGGCTCTCCTACAATGAGCAGTTCTTC	.	.	TRBV6-1	TRBJ2-1
CATSVSSSYNEQFF	TGTGCCACCAGTGTGAGTAGCTCCTACAATGAGCAGTTCTTC	.	.	TRBV24-1	TRBJ2-1
CASRTGMKETQYF	TGTGCCAGCAGGACAGGAATGAAAGAGACCCAGTACTTC	.	.	TRBV12-3/TRBV12-4	TRBJ2-5
CSVPSGRAYYNEQYF	TGCAGCGTTCCCAGCGGGAGGGCCTACTACAATGAGCAGTACTTC	.	TRBD2	TRBV29-1	TRBJ2-7
CASSFSGTPSHEQYF	TGTGCCAGCAGCTTCTCCGGGACTCCCTCCCACGAGCAGTACTTC	few	.	TRBV7-9	TRBJ2-7
CASSPGQDSYEQYF	TGTGCCAGCAGCCCAGGACAGGACTCCTACGAGCAGTACTTC	.	TRBD1	TRBV3-1	TRBJ2-7
CASNPRWIAGPGNEQYF	TGTGCCAGCAACCCCCGGTGGATAGCGGGCCCCGGAAACGAGCAGTACTTC	.	TRBD2	TRBV28	TRBJ2-7
CATLGGSGYTF	TGTGCCACCCTAGGCGGGAGTGGCTACACCTTC	few	.	TRBV12-3/TRBV12-4	TRBJ1-2
CAIFGMAKGYTF	TGTGCCATCTTCGGGATGGCGAAAGGCTACACCTTC	.	.	TRBV10-3	TRBJ1-2
CASSPKGLDKNEQFF	TGTGCCAGCAGCCCAAAGGGGTTAGACAAAAATGAGCAGTTCTTC	few	.	TRBV7-9	TRBJ2-1
CAISARAESSYNEQFF	TGTGCCATCAGTGCCCGGGCGGAGAGCTCCTACAATGAGCAGTTCTTC	.	.	TRBV10-3	TRBJ2-1